The 9 T cell receptor beta chains below all came from one sample that was sequenced in a study of radiotherapy plus CTLA-4 blockade in lung cancer. Libraries were prepared by immunoSEQ multiplex PCR; TCRdb keeps only in-frame clonotypes and omits some of them. This table has some 48,000 clones, 65% to 90% appearing once. This sample comprised peripheral blood, obtained from a patient treated with radiotherapy plus ipilimumab. These receptors were collected from a human donor with non-small cell lung cancer that progressed on radiotherapy plus ipilimumab. Some clones in this sample may be carry-over from other donors' samples.

V is TRBV9 and J is TRBJ1-3; 11 bases line up with TRBD1. Germline V gene lookup returns CDR1 SGDLS and CDR2 YYNGEE. With 3 bases clipped from V and 4 bases from J, the junction kept 6 bases outside the gene matches. The CDR3 is made up of 16 amino acids. CDR3 nucleotides: TGTGCCAGCAGCGCAGAGGGGACAGGGGGAGGAAACACCATATATTTT. Translation gives CASSAEGTGGGNTIYF.

The chain couples TRBV5-1 to TRBJ2-1; 8 nucleotides match TRBD2. V lost 2 bases, J lost 5 bases, and 6 bases stayed unmatched. This CDR3 has 15 residues. Germline V gene sequence: CDR1 SGHRS, CDR2 YFSETQ. Written as DNA, the CDR3 is TGCGCCAGCAGCTTTTTTGCGGGGGGCAACAATGAGCAGTTCTTC. Translation gives CASSFFAGGNNEQFF.

This clone was seen only a few times. CDR3: CASSPLGTGVFEQYF. In nucleotides, the CDR3 is TGTGCCAGCTCACCATTAGGGACAGGGGTCTTCGAGCAGTACTTC. The chain is built from TRBV18 and TRBJ2-7; 10 nucleotides line up with TRBD1. With V trimmed by 2 bases and J by 6 bases, 7 bases remained unmatched. This CDR3 contains 15 residues. The germline V gene encodes CDR1 KGHSH and CDR2 LQKENI.

This rearrangement joins TRBV7-3 to TRBJ2-7; 11 nucleotides match TRBD2. CDR3 length: 15 residues. CDR1 is SGHTA, CDR2 FQGTGA, per germline. The ends lost 1 base at V and 6 bases at J; junction bases unmatched: 5. The DNA for the CDR3 is TGTGCCAGCAGCTTAATAGCGGGGGGGCTTTCCGAGCAGTACTTC. This gives the protein CASSLIAGGLSEQYF.

The chain uses TRBV28 and TRBJ1-5, with TRBD1 matching 7 bases. The length of the CDR3 is 15 residues. The germline gives CDR1 MDHEN, CDR2 SYDVKM. V was clipped by 6 bases and J by 2 bases; unmatched bases: 7. The CDR3: CASSTPDRGNQPQHF. CDR3 DNA sequence: TGTGCCAGCAGCACTCCCGACAGGGGCAATCAGCCCCAGCATTTT.

The chain joins TRBV6-5 to TRBJ1-5, with 7 bases matching TRBD1. This CDR3 contains 15 residues. Germline CDR1 reads MNHEY; CDR2 reads SVGAGI. V lost 7 bases, J lost 2 bases, and 8 bases stayed unmatched. The CDR3 coding sequence is TGTGCCAGCAAACTGGGACAGCAAGGCAATCAGCCCCAGCATTTT. Amino acids: CASKLGQQGNQPQHF.

The chain carries TRBV7-8 and TRBJ2-3, with 7 positions matching TRBD1. Per the germline V gene, CDR1 is SGHVS and CDR2 is FQNEAQ. This CDR3 region has 16 residues. V shed 6 bases, J shed 2 bases, and the junction held 11 bases outside the gene matches. The CDR3 DNA sequence: TGTGCCAGCAGTGCTGGAAGGACAGGCCCCACAGATACGCAGTATTTT. Amino acid sequence: CASSAGRTGPTDTQYF.

The chain joins TRBV4-3 to TRBJ2-1; 12 nucleotides match TRBD2. CDR3 length: 18 residues. The ends lost 0 bases at V and 7 bases at J; junction bases unmatched: 10. Germline V gene lookup returns CDR1 LGHNA and CDR2 YSLEER. The CDR3 sequence: CASSQEWATSGSGNEQFF. The CDR3 DNA is TGCGCCAGCAGCCAAGAGTGGGCGACTAGCGGGAGCGGGAATGAGCAGTTCTTC.

This CDR3 is CASSDRGTAYEQYF. The DNA for the CDR3 is TGTGCCAGCAGTGACAGGGGAACAGCCTACGAGCAGTACTTC. This chain joins TRBV25-1 and TRBJ2-7; D might be TRBD1 (6 bases). CDR1 and CDR2 (germline): MGHDK, SYGVNS. V lost 3 bases, J lost 2 bases, and 11 bases lay in between. The CDR3 contains 14 residues.